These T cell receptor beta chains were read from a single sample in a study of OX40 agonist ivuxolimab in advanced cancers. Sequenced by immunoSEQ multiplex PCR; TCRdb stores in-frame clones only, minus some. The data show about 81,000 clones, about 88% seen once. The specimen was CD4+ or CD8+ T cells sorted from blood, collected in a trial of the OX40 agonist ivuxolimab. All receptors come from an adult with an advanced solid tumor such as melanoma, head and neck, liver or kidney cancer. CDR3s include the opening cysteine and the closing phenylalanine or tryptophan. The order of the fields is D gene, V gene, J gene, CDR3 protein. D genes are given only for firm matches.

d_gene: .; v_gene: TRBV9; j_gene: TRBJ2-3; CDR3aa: CASSPRTNADTQYF
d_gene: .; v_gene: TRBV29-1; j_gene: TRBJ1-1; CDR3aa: CSVEESLNTEAFF
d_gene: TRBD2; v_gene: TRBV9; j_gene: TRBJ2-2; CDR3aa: CASSIGTSGSPGELFF
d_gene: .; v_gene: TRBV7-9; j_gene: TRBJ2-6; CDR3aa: CASSLAGANVLTF
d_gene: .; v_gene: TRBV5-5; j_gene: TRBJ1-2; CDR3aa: CASSFYLGGYTF
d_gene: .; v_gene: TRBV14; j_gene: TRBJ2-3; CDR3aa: CASSQELAPTDTQYF
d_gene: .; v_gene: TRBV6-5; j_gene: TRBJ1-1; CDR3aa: CASSPARLNTEAFF
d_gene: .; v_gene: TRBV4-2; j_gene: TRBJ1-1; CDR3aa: CASSQDQSSTMNTEAFF
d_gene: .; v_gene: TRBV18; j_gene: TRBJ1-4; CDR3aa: CASSPGWGNEKLFF
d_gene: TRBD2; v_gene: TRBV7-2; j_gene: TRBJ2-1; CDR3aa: CASSLGTGTSGRVQFF
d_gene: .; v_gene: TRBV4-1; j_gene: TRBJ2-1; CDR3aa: CASSQPIGASSYNEQFF
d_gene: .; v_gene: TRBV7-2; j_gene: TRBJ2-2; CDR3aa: CASSLDTGELFF
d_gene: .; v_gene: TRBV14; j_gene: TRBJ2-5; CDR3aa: CASSQENREETQYF
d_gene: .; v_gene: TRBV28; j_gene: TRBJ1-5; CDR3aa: CASIPGGGNQPQHF
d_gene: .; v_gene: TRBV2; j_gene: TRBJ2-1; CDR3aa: CASSPGGGANYNEQFF